The T cell receptor (beta chain) described here comes from a study of blood T cell repertoires in COVID-19. Sequencing used immunoSEQ multiplex PCR; TCRdb keeps in-frame clones, though not all of them. The sample lists a few hundred thousand clones; less than 90% were seen once. CDR1 is MNHEY, CDR2 SVGAGI, per germline. The CDR3 consists of 13 residues. V was clipped by 4 bases and J by 2 bases, with 9 bases between them. This receptor was taken from a man aged 25 to 40 with active or convalescent COVID-19. Sequencing was carried out using peripheral blood. The chain links TRBV6-5 to TRBJ2-7; D possibly corresponds to TRBD1 (5 bases). This chain's CDR3 is CASSLGPPYEQYF. CDR3 DNA: TGTGCCAGCAGTTTGGGGCCTCCCTACGAGCAGTACTTC.